There are many counts of the clone carrying this TCR beta chain. The antigen remains unidentified. Blood was obtained at the first hyperthyroidism diagnosis, which preceded any ophthalmopathy symptoms. The source material, RNA transcripts, was used to amplify TCR beta CDR3 regions. With the HTBI primer set, the TCR CDR3 went through a first round of RT-PCR. TCRdb used MiXCR to reprocess the multiplex PCR reads, holding one entry per CDR3 protein. The sample contains a few hundred thousand distinct CDR3 sequences, 15% to 19% of which appear only once. This sample was taken from a study of T cells in Graves' hyperthyroidism and ophthalmopathy. Study at large: The initial diagnosis was the point when peripheral blood was collected, ahead of any treatment. Study-level points and caveats: In blood, most of the thyroid clonotypes expanded above 0.001 were also present. Ophthalmopathy prediction by the model preceded onset by a median roughly 6 months.

Sequenced material: blood. The receptor comes from a woman younger than 35 with Graves' hyperthyroidism that later progressed to Graves' ophthalmopathy.

The CDR3 DNA is TGTGCCAGCAGTTTAGGCCAGTTGAACACTGAAGCTTTCTTT. Translated, it gives CASSLGQLNTEAFF. The chain recombines TRBV12-3 or TRBV12-4 with TRBJ1-1; D ambiguous. Deletions cut 1 base from V and 0 bases from J, with 6 bases between. This CDR3 comprises 14 residues.